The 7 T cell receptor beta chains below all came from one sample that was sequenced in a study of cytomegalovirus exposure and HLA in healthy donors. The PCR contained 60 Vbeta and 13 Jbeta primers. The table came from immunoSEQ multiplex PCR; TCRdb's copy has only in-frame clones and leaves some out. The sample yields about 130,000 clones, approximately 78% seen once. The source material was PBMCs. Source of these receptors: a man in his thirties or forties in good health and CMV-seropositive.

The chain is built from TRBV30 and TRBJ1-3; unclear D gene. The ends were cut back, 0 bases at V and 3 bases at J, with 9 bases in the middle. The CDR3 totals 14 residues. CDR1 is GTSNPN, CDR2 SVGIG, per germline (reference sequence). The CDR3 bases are TGTGCCTGGAGTGTGGGGAGGGTTGGAAACACCATATATTTT. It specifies CAWSVGRVGNTIYF.

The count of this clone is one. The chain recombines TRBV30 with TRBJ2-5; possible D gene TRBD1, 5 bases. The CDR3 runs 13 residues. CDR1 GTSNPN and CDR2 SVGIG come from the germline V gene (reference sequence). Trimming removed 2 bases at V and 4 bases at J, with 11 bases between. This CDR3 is CAWSRQGVETQYF. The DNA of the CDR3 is TGTGCCTGGAGTAGGCAGGGTGTAGAGACCCAGTACTTC.

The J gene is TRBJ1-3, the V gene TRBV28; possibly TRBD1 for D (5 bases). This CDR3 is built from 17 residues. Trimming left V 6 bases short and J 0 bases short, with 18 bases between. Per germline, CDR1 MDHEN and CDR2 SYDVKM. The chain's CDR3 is CASSLITGTFSGNTIYF. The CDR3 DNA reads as TGTGCCAGCAGCTTAATAACCGGGACTTTCTCTGGAAACACCATATATTTT.

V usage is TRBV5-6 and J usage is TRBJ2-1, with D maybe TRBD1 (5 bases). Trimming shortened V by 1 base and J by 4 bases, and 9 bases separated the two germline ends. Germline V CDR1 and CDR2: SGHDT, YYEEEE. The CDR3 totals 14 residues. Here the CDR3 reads CASSLLAGYNEQFF. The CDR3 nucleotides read TGTGCCAGCAGCTTGCTGGCAGGGTACAATGAGCAGTTCTTC.

The CDR3 DNA reads TGTGCCAGCGGGACAGGACAGCCCTACGAGCAGTACTTC. It is translated as CASGTGQPYEQYF. The chain is built from TRBV7-9 and TRBJ2-7; 8 nucleotides align to TRBD1. The CDR3 covers 13 residues. V lost 8 bases to trimming and J lost 2 bases; unmatched junction nucleotides: 5. Germline V gene data show CDR1 as SEHNR and CDR2 as FQNEAQ (reference sequence). The complete variable domain, with remaining parts taken from reference TRBV7-9 and TRBJ2-7, reads DTGVSQNPRHKITKRGQNVTFRCDPISEHNRLYWYRQTLGQGPEFLTYFQNEAQLEKSRLLSDRFSAERPKGSFSTLEIQRTEQGDSAMYLCASGTGQPYEQYFGPGTRLTVT.

The CDR3 spells CASSPQGAYYEQYF. The DNA of the CDR3 is TGTGCCAGCAGTCCCCAGGGGGCCTACTACGAGCAGTACTTC. The chain employs TRBV27 and TRBJ2-7; 8 bases are a match to TRBD1. CDR1 and CDR2 from the germline V gene are MNHEY and SMNVEV (reference sequence). The CDR3 length is 14 residues. V was pared by 5 bases and J by 3 bases, with 6 bases of the junction left unmatched.

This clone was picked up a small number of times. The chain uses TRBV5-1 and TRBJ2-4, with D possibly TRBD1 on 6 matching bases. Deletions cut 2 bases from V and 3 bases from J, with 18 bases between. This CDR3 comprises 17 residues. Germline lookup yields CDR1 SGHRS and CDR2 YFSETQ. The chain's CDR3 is CASSFTGNLEGKNIQYF. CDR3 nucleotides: TGCGCCAGCAGCTTTACAGGGAACCTAGAGGGCAAAAACATTCAGTACTTC.